This section outlines one T cell receptor beta chain sequence together with its context. Unmatched junction bases numbered 9, after V lost 6 bases and J lost 5 bases. Germline V CDR1 and CDR2: MDHEN, SYDVKM. This CDR3 has 14 residues. The entry originates in a study of OX40 agonist ivuxolimab in advanced cancers. Clones were read by immunoSEQ multiplex PCR, and TCRdb kept only the in-frame ones, dropping some. The sample lists about 80,000 clones; 85% to 95% were seen once. The material was CD4+ or CD8+ T cells sorted from blood, obtained in a trial of the OX40 agonist ivuxolimab. The TCR sequence derives from an adult with an advanced solid tumor such as melanoma, head and neck, liver or kidney cancer. The genes are TRBV28 and TRBJ2-5; 7 bases map to TRBD2. This chain's CDR3 is CASRGDSGSETQYF. CDR3 nucleotides: TGTGCCAGCAGGGGGGATAGCGGGTCTGAGACCCAGTACTTC.